Detailed here is one T cell receptor (beta chain). Its target is unknown. The sample belongs to a study of cytomegalovirus exposure and HLA in healthy donors. General study results and limits: Fewer N-insertions (relative to the roughly 700-donor mean) were reportedly seen in an Asian-associated ancestry cluster in a later analysis. A later analysis linked a missense DCLRE1C variant to TCR beta V- and J-gene trimming.

Germline V CDR1 and CDR2: MNHEY, SVGAGI. Trimming shortened V by 5 bases and J by 1 base, and 8 bases separated the two germline ends. This CDR3 is built from 14 residues. The PCR ran on 60 Vbeta and 13 Jbeta primers. Data came from immunoSEQ multiplex PCR; TCRdb stores just in-frame clones and leaves some out. The top ten hold approximately 2.3% of the sample, which has roughly 280,000 clones, more than 55% seen once. The source of this sequence is a female donor in good health and CMV-seronegative. Sequencing was carried out using PBMCs. The chain couples TRBV6-5 to TRBJ2-2; no definite D call. The CDR3 is CASSRGQNTGELFF. CDR3 nucleotide sequence: TGTGCCAGCAGTAGAGGCCAGAACACCGGGGAGCTGTTTTTT.